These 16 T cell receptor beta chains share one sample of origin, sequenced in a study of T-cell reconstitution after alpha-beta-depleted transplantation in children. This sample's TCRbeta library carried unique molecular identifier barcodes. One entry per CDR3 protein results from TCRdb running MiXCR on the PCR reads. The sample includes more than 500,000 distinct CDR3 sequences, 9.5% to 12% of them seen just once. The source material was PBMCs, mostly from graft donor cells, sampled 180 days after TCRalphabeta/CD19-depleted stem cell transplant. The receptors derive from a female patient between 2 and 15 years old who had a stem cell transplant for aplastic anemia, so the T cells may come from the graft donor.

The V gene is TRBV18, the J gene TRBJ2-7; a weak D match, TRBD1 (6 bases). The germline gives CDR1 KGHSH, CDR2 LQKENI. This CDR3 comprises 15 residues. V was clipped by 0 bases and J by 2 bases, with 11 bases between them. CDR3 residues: CASSPPWTETYEQYV. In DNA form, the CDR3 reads TGTGCCAGCTCACCACCGTGGACAGAGACCTACGAGCAGTACGTC.

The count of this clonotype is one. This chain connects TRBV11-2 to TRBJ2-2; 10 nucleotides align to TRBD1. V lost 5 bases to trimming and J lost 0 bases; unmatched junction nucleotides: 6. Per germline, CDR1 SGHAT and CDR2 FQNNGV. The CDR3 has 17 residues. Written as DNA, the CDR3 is TGTGCCAGCAGCCCATGGGGACAGGGGCCGAACACCGGGGAGCTGTTTTTT. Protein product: CASSPWGQGPNTGELFF.

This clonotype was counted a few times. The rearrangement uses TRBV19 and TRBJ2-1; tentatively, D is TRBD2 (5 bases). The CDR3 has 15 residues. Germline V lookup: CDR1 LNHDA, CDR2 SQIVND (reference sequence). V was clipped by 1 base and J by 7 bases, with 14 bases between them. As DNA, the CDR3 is TGTGCCAGTAGTATAGGTGGAGGCAGTCCGAATGAGCAGTTCTTC. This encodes CASSIGGGSPNEQFF.

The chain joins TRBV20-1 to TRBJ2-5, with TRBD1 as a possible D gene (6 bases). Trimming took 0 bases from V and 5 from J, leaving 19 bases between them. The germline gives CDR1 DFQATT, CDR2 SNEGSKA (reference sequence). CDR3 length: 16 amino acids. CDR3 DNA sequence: TGCAGTGCTAGAGAGATAGGCAGGGGAAGAGGGGAGACCCAGTACTTC. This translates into CSAREIGRGRGETQYF.

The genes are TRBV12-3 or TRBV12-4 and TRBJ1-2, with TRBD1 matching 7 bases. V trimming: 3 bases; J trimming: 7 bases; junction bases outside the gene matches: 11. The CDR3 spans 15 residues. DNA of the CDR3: TGTGCCAGCAGTTTGAGGAACAGGGGACCCCCTGGCTACACCTTC. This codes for CASSLRNRGPPGYTF.

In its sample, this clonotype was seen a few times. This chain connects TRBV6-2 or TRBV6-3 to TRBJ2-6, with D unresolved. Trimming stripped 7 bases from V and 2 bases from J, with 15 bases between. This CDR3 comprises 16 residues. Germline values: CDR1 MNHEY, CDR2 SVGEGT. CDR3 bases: TGTGCCAGCACTCCGTCGATGCGACCTGGGGCCAACGTCCTGACTTTC. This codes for CASTPSMRPGANVLTF.

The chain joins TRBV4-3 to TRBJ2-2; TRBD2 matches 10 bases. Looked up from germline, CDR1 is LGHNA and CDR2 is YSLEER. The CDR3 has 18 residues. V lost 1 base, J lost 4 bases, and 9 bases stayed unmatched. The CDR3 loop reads CASSQGRLAGAGTGELFF. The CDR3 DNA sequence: TGCGCCAGCAGCCAAGGCCGGCTAGCGGGAGCGGGCACCGGGGAGCTGTTTTTT.

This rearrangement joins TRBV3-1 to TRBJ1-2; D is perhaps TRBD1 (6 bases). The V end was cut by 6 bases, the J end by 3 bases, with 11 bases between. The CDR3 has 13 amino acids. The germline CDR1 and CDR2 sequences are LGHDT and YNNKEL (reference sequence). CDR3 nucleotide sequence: TGTGCCAGCAGACTACAGGGAGACTATGGCTACACCTTC. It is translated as CASRLQGDYGYTF.

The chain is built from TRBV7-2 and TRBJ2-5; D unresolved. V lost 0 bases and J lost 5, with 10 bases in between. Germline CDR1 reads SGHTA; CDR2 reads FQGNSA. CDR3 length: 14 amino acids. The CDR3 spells CASSLAGRVETQYF. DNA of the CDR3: TGTGCCAGCAGCTTAGCCGGTAGAGTGGAGACCCAGTACTTC.

The CDR3 DNA sequence: TGTGCCAGCAGTTTAGCGGAGGGTAATATAAAAAGCACAGATACGCAGTATTTT. This codes for CASSLAEGNIKSTDTQYF. The gene calls are TRBV28 and TRBJ2-3; TRBD2 is a possible D gene (6 bases). This CDR3 contains 18 residues. Per germline, CDR1 MDHEN and CDR2 SYDVKM. The germline V and J ends were trimmed by 2 bases and 0 bases, with 18 bases remaining between them.

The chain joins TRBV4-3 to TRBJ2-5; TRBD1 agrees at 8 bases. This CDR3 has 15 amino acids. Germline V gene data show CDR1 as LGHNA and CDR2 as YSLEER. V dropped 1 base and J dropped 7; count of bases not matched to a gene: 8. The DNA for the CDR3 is TGCGCCAGCAGCCAAGGACAGGGGCCAGAGCGGACCCAGTACTTC. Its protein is CASSQGQGPERTQYF.

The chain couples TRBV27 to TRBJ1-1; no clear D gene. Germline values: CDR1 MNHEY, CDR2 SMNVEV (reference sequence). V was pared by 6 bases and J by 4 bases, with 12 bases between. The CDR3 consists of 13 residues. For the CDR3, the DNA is TGTGCCAGCAGCGACGGAGAAGGCACTGAAGCTTTCTTT. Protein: CASSDGEGTEAFF.

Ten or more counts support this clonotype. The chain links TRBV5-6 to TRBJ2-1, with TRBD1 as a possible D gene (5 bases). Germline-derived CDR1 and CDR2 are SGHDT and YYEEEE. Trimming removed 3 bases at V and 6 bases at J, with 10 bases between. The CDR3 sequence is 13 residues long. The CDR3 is CASSSGAGNEQFF. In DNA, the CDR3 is TGTGCCAGCAGCTCTGGGGCCGGCAATGAGCAGTTCTTC.

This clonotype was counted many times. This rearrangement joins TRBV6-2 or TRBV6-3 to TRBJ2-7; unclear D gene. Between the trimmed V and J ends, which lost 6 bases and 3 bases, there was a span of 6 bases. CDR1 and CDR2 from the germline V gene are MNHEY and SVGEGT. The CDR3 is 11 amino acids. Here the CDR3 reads CASSANYEQYF. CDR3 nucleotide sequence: TGTGCCAGCAGCGCTAACTACGAGCAGTACTTC.

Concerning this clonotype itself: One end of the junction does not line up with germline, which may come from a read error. CDR3 DNA: TGTGCCAGCAGTCGGCGGTCCCTCCCGCAGTACGTGCAGTACTTC. Translating gives CASSRRSLPQYVQYF. The V call is TRBV12-3 or TRBV12-4, the J call TRBJ2-7, with D unclear. The CDR3 has 15 residues.

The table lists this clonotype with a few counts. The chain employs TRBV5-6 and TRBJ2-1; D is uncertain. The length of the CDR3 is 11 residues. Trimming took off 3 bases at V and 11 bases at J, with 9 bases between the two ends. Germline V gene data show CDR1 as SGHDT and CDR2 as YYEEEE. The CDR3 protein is CASSWLGKQFF. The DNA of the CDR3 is TGTGCCAGCAGCTGGCTAGGGAAGCAGTTCTTC.